This T cell receptor (beta chain) was captured in a study of cytomegalovirus exposure and HLA in healthy donors. Study conclusions and caveats: Later analysis associated a missense DCLRE1C variant with TCR beta V- and J-gene trimming. HLA restriction was apparent for most CMV-associated TCR beta chains in a later analysis.

The study sampled nominally healthy donors, though unrecorded immune exposures were likely. In the PCR, 60 Vbeta and 13 Jbeta primers were used. Assay used: immunoSEQ multiplex PCR; TCRdb lists only in-frame clones, some missing. The sample table sets out over 100,000 clones. About this clone: Its antigen is undetermined.

Sequencing used PBMCs. The sequence derives from a woman in her thirties or forties in good health and CMV-seropositive.

The CDR3 DNA reads as TGTGCCAGCAGTGACTCGAAGGGGTCTGGGGCCAACGTCCTGACTTTC. As protein: CASSDSKGSGANVLTF. The chain uses TRBV6-4 and TRBJ2-6, with D tentatively TRBD1 (5 bases). With 0 bases removed from V and 1 base from J, the gap between germline ends came to 7 bases. The germline CDR1 and CDR2 sequences are MRHNA and SNTAGT. The CDR3 sequence is 16 residues long.